Reported below is one TCR beta chain. This specimen comes from a study of naive and memory T cell subsets. Treatment: skin biopsy from PPD injection site in Mantoux-positive individual. An oligonucleotide containing a UMI was ligated to the 3' end of TCR cDNA. Tuberculin skin test biopsies were taken where PPD was injected in Mantoux-positive people. Input was about 1 to 1000 ng of DNase-treated total RNA without cell sorting. The CDR3 has 15 residues. Germline CDR1 SEHNR, CDR2 FQNEAQ (reference sequence). V gave up 11 bases and J gave up 3 bases, with 20 bases separating them. Ligated cDNA underwent four rounds of PCR with nested alpha and beta constant region primers and SP2. Reverse transcription of blood and skin TCR RNA was primed at alpha and beta constant regions. Each CDR3 protein is one row after TCRdb ran MiXCR on the UMI-ligation and nested PCR reads. The sample contains 30,000 to 35,000 distinct CDR3 sequences, approximately 6.7% of which appear only once.

The chain carries TRBV7-9 and TRBJ1-5; D possibly corresponds to TRBD1 (5 bases). This specimen was skin, taken from a tuberculin skin test site. This sequence originates from an adult in good health. In DNA form, the CDR3 reads TGTGCCTCATTACGGCAGGGACGATTCAATCAGCCCCAGCATTTT. Amino acid sequence: CASLRQGRFNQPQHF.